One sample yielded the 26 T cell receptor beta chains listed below, sequenced in a study of CD8 T cells in ankylosing spondylitis. Each CDR3 protein gets one entry after TCRdb re-called the 5' RACE reads with MiXCR. The sample has about 240,000 distinct CDR3 sequences; approximately 9% are singletons. The sequenced material came from blood, either unsorted or a sorted T cell fraction (not recorded which). Every receptor here comes from a male donor with ankylosing spondylitis or in good health (not recorded which).

The sample holds a few counts of this clonotype. CDR3 DNA sequence: TGTGCCAGCAGGACCTCAGGGACCACGTCCTATGGCTACACCTTC. It specifies CASRTSGTTSYGYTF. This chain links TRBV14 with TRBJ1-2, with a possible D match to TRBD1 (5 bases). This CDR3 comprises 15 residues. The V and J ends lost 6 bases and 4 bases respectively, with 18 bases between them. The germline CDR1 and CDR2 sequences are SGHDN and FVKESK. Using reference TRBV14 and TRBJ1-2 for the parts outside the CDR3, the full variable domain is EAGVTQFPSHSVIEKGQTVTLRCDPISGHDNLYWYRRVMGKEIKFLLHFVKESKQDESGMPNNRFLAERTGGTYSTLKVQPAELEDSGVYFCASRTSGTTSYGYTFGSGTRLTVV.

The V call is TRBV5-1, the J call TRBJ1-6, with D maybe TRBD1 (5 bases). The length of the CDR3 is 14 residues. Germline V gene sequence: CDR1 SGHRS, CDR2 YFSETQ. V dropped 0 bases and J dropped 11 bases, with 12 bases sitting between them. The CDR3 loop is CASSLEDRRTPLHF. The CDR3 nucleotides are TGCGCCAGCAGCTTGGAAGACAGAAGAACACCCCTCCACTTT.

About this clonotype: One junction end disagrees with the germline gene, perhaps due to a read error. The chain carries TRBV20-1 and TRBJ1-2; 11 bases fit TRBD1. The CDR3 runs to 16 residues. Germline V CDR1 and CDR2: DFQATT, SNEGSKA (reference sequence). Here the CDR3 reads CCARGRTGGAWHGYTF. The CDR3 region has the DNA TGCTGTGCTAGAGGGAGGACAGGGGGCGCTTGGCACGGCTACACCTTC.

This clonotype was counted at least ten times. V and J are TRBV20-1 and TRBJ2-3; D remains unclear. CDR1 DFQATT and CDR2 SNEGSKA come from the germline V gene (reference sequence). The CDR3 runs 12 residues. Trimming took 6 bases from V and 2 from J, leaving 9 bases between them. The CDR3 reads CSAPKFTDTQYF. The CDR3, as DNA: TGCAGTGCGCCCAAGTTCACAGATACGCAGTATTTT.

The V call is TRBV12-3 or TRBV12-4, the J call TRBJ1-1, with D possibly TRBD1 on 6 matching bases. The CDR3 sequence is 12 residues long. The V gene lost 10 bases and the J gene lost 3 bases, with 12 bases spanning the gap. CDR3 DNA sequence: TGTGCCACGGGAGGGGGGGACACTGAAGCTTTCTTT. Its translation is CATGGGDTEAFF.

This clonotype was seen a few times. The CDR3 nucleotides are TGTGCTCTCGGCGGGGGCACGGGAAACACCATATATTTT. It is translated as CALGGGTGNTIYF. This chain joins TRBV30 and TRBJ1-3; TRBD1 might be the D (6 bases). There are 13 residues in the CDR3. Germline V CDR1 and CDR2: GTSNPN, SVGIG (reference sequence).

This clonotype was seen many times. V usage is TRBV11-3 and J usage is TRBJ2-5, with 10 bases identical to TRBD2. Per germline, CDR1 SGHNT and CDR2 YENEEA. The CDR3 extends over 16 amino acids. V gave up 4 bases and J gave up 0 bases; unmatched junction bases: 5. The CDR3 reads CASSSYLAGDQETQYF. The DNA for the CDR3 is TGTGCCAGCAGCTCCTACCTAGCGGGAGACCAAGAGACCCAGTACTTC.

This clonotype has at least ten counts. The chain links TRBV12-3 or TRBV12-4 to TRBJ1-1; D remains unclear. The length of the CDR3 is 15 residues. The V end lost 1 base, the J end lost 3 bases, and 12 bases lay between the germline ends. The CDR3 region is CASSLDGPMDTEAFF. The CDR3 DNA is TGTGCCAGCAGTTTAGATGGGCCCATGGACACTGAAGCTTTCTTT.

The CDR3 is CSVRLAGSPYEQYF. CDR3 DNA sequence: TGCAGCGTTCGACTAGCGGGAAGTCCCTACGAGCAGTACTTC. This chain connects TRBV29-1 to TRBJ2-7, with 11 bases fitting TRBD2. Germline trimming cut 5 bases from V and 2 bases from J; bases unmatched to any gene: 5. CDR3 length: 14 residues. CDR1 is SQVTM and CDR2 is ANQGSEA in the germline V gene.

This clonotype was seen a handful of times. The gene calls are TRBV18 and TRBJ1-5; no reliable D call. The V end lost 4 bases, the J end lost 3 bases, and 10 bases lay between the germline ends. The CDR3 runs 14 residues. CDR1 KGHSH and CDR2 LQKENI come from the germline V gene. CDR3 amino acids: CASSQGRVNQPQHF. Written as DNA, the CDR3 is TGTGCCAGCTCACAGGGAAGGGTCAATCAGCCCCAGCATTTT.

This clonotype was detected ten times or more. This chain uses TRBV5-1 with TRBJ2-3; 9 positions match TRBD2. This CDR3 contains 15 residues. With 3 bases clipped from V and 0 bases from J, the junction kept 2 bases outside the gene matches. Germline CDR1 is SGHRS and CDR2 is YFSETQ. This CDR3 is CASSSTSGSTDTQYF. CDR3 bases: TGCGCCAGCAGCTCCACTAGCGGGAGCACAGATACGCAGTATTTT.

This clonotype came up many times. The chain recombines TRBV5-1 with TRBJ2-1; D may be TRBD2 (6 bases). The CDR3 is 16 residues long. V was cut by 8 bases and J by 4 bases, with 22 bases left in between. Germline values: CDR1 SGHRS, CDR2 YFSETQ. The CDR3 DNA reads TGCGCCAGTACCTCGGGAATGGCGGGAATTTACAATGAGCAGTTCTTC. Residues: CASTSGMAGIYNEQFF.

This clonotype was detected a few times. The CDR3 loop is CASSLERGRETQYF. The CDR3 nucleotides are TGTGCCAGCAGCTTAGAGCGCGGGAGGGAGACCCAGTACTTC. The chain combines TRBV7-2 with TRBJ2-5; 8 nucleotides line up with TRBD2. CDR1 is SGHTA and CDR2 is FQGNSA in the germline V gene. J was trimmed by 5 bases and V by 1 base; bases with no gene match: 3. The CDR3 totals 14 residues.

This clonotype was seen ten or more times. The gene calls are TRBV20-1 and TRBJ2-3; TRBD1 matches 7 bases. Germline CDR1 and CDR2: DFQATT and SNEGSKA (reference sequence). This CDR3 region has 15 residues. V was pared by 6 bases and J by 0 bases, with 9 bases of the junction left unmatched. CDR3 nucleotide sequence: TGCAGTGCGATGGGGACAGCCTCTAGCACAGATACGCAGTATTTT. Translating it yields CSAMGTASSTDTQYF.

The genes are TRBV29-1 and TRBJ1-2; D remains unclear. Germline lookup yields CDR1 SQVTM and CDR2 ANQGSEA. There are 11 residues in the CDR3. V was shortened by 3 bases and J by 2 bases, with 4 bases between the two germline ends. The CDR3 loop reads CSVDRNYGYTF. The CDR3 bases are TGCAGCGTTGACCGCAACTATGGCTACACCTTC.

J is TRBJ1-1 and V is TRBV7-9, with 7 bases matching TRBD1. This CDR3 comprises 14 residues. Germline V CDR1 and CDR2: SEHNR, FQNEAQ (reference sequence). With V trimmed by 5 bases and J by 5 bases, 8 bases remained unmatched. The CDR3 reads CASSPGGAETEAFF. CDR3 sequence (DNA): TGTGCCAGCAGCCCAGGGGGGGCAGAGACTGAAGCTTTCTTT. Looking up the rest from reference TRBV7-9 and TRBJ1-1 gives the full variable domain: DTGVSQNPRHKITKRGQNVTFRCDPISEHNRLYWYRQTLGQGPEFLTYFQNEAQLEKSRLLSDRFSAERPKGSFSTLEIQRTEQGDSAMYLCASSPGGAETEAFFGQGTRLTVV.

This clonotype occurred many times. The V call is TRBV20-1, the J call TRBJ2-7; possible D gene TRBD2, 5 bases. CDR1 DFQATT and CDR2 SNEGSKA come from the germline V gene (reference sequence). Trimming pared 0 bases from V and 3 bases from J, leaving 15 bases between. This CDR3 region has 15 residues. CDR3 sequence: CSAREGEGSLYEQYF. DNA of the CDR3: TGCAGTGCTAGAGAAGGCGAGGGTTCGCTCTACGAGCAGTACTTC.

This clonotype was detected many times. V is TRBV5-1 and J is TRBJ2-2; weak D call: TRBD1 (5 bases). Germline lookup yields CDR1 SGHRS and CDR2 YFSETQ. The CDR3 totals 14 residues. Trimming stripped 4 bases from V and 5 bases from J, with 12 bases between. CDR3 protein: CASSPGRETGELFF. The CDR3 region has the DNA TGCGCCAGCAGCCCTGGCAGGGAAACCGGGGAGCTGTTTTTT.

This clonotype was seen at least ten times. This chain links TRBV5-1 with TRBJ1-2; D uncertain. This CDR3 region has 14 residues. CDR1 is SGHRS, CDR2 YFSETQ, per germline. The V end was cut by 3 bases, the J end by 4 bases, with 13 bases between. CDR3 protein: CASSWRTAFYGYTF. CDR3 in DNA: TGCGCCAGCAGCTGGAGGACCGCTTTCTATGGCTACACCTTC.

This clonotype was detected a few times. The chain combines TRBV30 with TRBJ1-6; the D is unclear. CDR3 size: 13 residues. Trimming stripped 2 bases from V and 3 bases from J, with 5 bases between. The germline gives CDR1 GTSNPN, CDR2 SVGIG (reference sequence). This chain's CDR3 is CAWSPDYNSPLHF. The CDR3 bases are TGTGCCTGGAGTCCGGACTATAATTCACCCCTCCACTTT.

This clonotype occurred many times. The gene calls are TRBV5-6 and TRBJ2-3; the D is unclear. V lost 0 bases, J lost 0 bases, and 11 bases lay in between. Germline V gives CDR1 SGHDT, CDR2 YYEEEE. This CDR3 contains 16 residues. The CDR3 region is CASSLEPAFSTDTQYF. In DNA, the CDR3 is TGTGCCAGCAGCTTGGAACCCGCCTTTAGCACAGATACGCAGTATTTT.

This clonotype was seen at least ten times. CDR3: CASSQELDTEAFF. CDR3 DNA: TGCGCCAGCAGCCAAGAATTGGACACTGAAGCTTTCTTT. The rearrangement joins TRBV4-3 to TRBJ1-1, with D unresolved. This CDR3 is 13 amino acids long. Trimming shortened V by 0 bases and J by 3 bases, and 5 bases separated the two germline ends. Germline values: CDR1 LGHNA, CDR2 YSLEER.

This clonotype was detected ten times or more. As DNA, the CDR3 is TGCGCCAGCAGCTTATGGGACTTTAGCACAGATACGCAGTATTTT. Its translation is CASSLWDFSTDTQYF. V is TRBV5-1 and J is TRBJ2-3; TRBD2 is a possible D gene (6 bases). V lost 2 bases, J lost 0 bases, and 10 bases lay in between. CDR3 length: 15 amino acids. CDR1 is SGHRS and CDR2 is YFSETQ in the germline V gene.

There are many counts of this clonotype. DNA for the CDR3: TGTGCCAGCAGTTACCTAGGGACCATGGGGGAGCAGTACTTC. Translated, it gives CASSYLGTMGEQYF. This sequence joins TRBV6-5 and TRBJ2-7, with D tentatively TRBD1 or TRBD2 (5 bases each). The CDR3 contains 14 residues. Trimming shortened V by 2 bases and J by 7 bases, and 15 bases separated the two germline ends. Germline V CDR1 and CDR2: MNHEY, SVGAGI.

This clonotype was observed many times. The rearrangement links TRBV7-9 to TRBJ1-1, with unresolved D. Trimming removed 5 bases from V and 1 base from J, with 5 bases in between. The germline CDR1 and CDR2 sequences are SEHNR and FQNEAQ (reference sequence). The CDR3 is made up of 12 amino acids. Written as DNA, the CDR3 is TGTGCCAGCAGCACCAAGAACACTGAAGCTTTCTTT. Its protein is CASSTKNTEAFF. Together with reference TRBV7-9 and TRBJ1-1, the CDR3 gives the full variable domain: DTGVSQNPRHKITKRGQNVTFRCDPISEHNRLYWYRQTLGQGPEFLTYFQNEAQLEKSRLLSDRFSAERPKGSFSTLEIQRTEQGDSAMYLCASSTKNTEAFFGQGTRLTVV.

This clonotype was recorded many times. This chain joins TRBV7-2 and TRBJ1-1, with 7 bases fitting TRBD1. This CDR3 is built from 12 residues. J lost 9 bases, V lost 5 bases, and 6 bases had no gene match. The germline CDR1 and CDR2 sequences are SGHTA and FQGNSA. CDR3 in amino acids: CASSTTGTKAFF. The CDR3 coding sequence is TGTGCCAGCAGCACGACAGGGACTAAAGCTTTCTTT.